This T cell receptor (beta chain) originates from a study of blood T cell repertoires in COVID-19. Study as a whole: Sites in the United States, Italy and Spain provided acute and convalescent COVID-19 samples. T cells, B-cell-depleted T cells, or PBMCs provided the cDNA or gDNA that served as material.

Original methodology: Quantification of nucleated cells was approximated via reference gene primer amplification. This table comes from immunoSEQ multiplex PCR, and its TCRdb copy is limited to in-frame clones, with some not included. That table furnishes V, J and clone size, whereas the DNA furnished D and trimming. This sample has around 130,000 clones, with approximately 81% found just once. J was trimmed by 4 bases and V by 8 bases; bases with no gene match: 12. In germline, CDR1 is MNHEY, CDR2 SVGAGI. CDR3 size: 15 residues. This clonotype originated in a man aged 60 to 75 with acute or convalescent COVID-19. The chain is built from TRBV6-5 and TRBJ1-1; 8 bases match TRBD1. Sample: peripheral blood. CDR3 amino acids: CASRGGTGLGTEAFF. The DNA of the CDR3 is TGTGCCAGCCGGGGAGGGACAGGCTTGGGCACTGAAGCTTTCTTT.